This is a list of T cell receptor beta chains from one sample in a study of beta chain features in type 1 diabetes. The method was immunoSEQ multiplex PCR; TCRdb's version includes in-frame clones alone and lacks a portion of them. The table has some 350,000 clones, approximately 15% seen once; the top ten hold around 0.016%. The specimen sequenced was naive CD4+ T cells from blood. The receptors stem from a woman between 18 and 29 years old with type 1 diabetes. CDR3s include the opening cysteine and the closing phenylalanine or tryptophan. Fields, in order: clone size, V gene, D gene, J gene, CDR3 length, CDR3 protein, CDR3 DNA. The D gene is left open where the match is weak. Expanded clones get a size class; other rows say once, few or many, or leave the size out.

.,TRBV6-5,.,TRBJ2-3,12,CASSRDTDTQYF,TGTGCCAGCAGTAGAGACACAGATACGCAGTATTTT
.,TRBV28,TRBD1,TRBJ2-2,13,CASSGTGGGELFF,TGTGCCAGCAGTGGGACAGGGGGTGGGGAGCTGTTTTTT
.,TRBV5-1,.,TRBJ2-7,16,CASSLGEGLGASEQYF,TGCGCCAGCAGCTTGGGTGAGGGTCTGGGGGCTTCCGAGCAGTACTTC
.,TRBV19,.,TRBJ1-2,14,CASSDIRNNYGYTF,TGTGCCAGTAGCGATATCAGGAATAACTATGGCTACACCTTC
.,TRBV10-2,.,TRBJ1-2,13,CASSARGNYGYTF,TGCGCCAGCAGTGCTAGGGGAAACTATGGCTACACCTTC
few,TRBV7-9,.,TRBJ2-1,18,CASSLGMVAESSYNEQFF,TGTGCCAGCAGCTTAGGAATGGTAGCGGAGAGCTCCTACAATGAGCAGTTCTTC
.,TRBV19,TRBD1,TRBJ2-7,15,CASSGRTGAPYEQYF,TGTGCCAGTAGTGGACGGACAGGGGCACCCTACGAGCAGTACTTC
few,TRBV30,TRBD1,TRBJ1-5,14,CAWSVLQGDQPQHF,TGTGCCTGGAGTGTACTGCAGGGGGATCAGCCCCAGCATTTT
.,TRBV11-1,TRBD2,TRBJ2-1,17,CASSLVVAGLIYNEQFF,TGTGCCAGCAGCTTAGTGGTAGCGGGACTCATATACAATGAGCAGTTCTTC
few,TRBV4-1,.,TRBJ2-7,15,CASSHLGLNSYEQYF,TGCGCCAGCAGCCACCTGGGACTGAATTCCTACGAGCAGTACTTC
.,TRBV5-4,TRBD2,TRBJ2-1,14,CASSFLAGVNEQFF,TGTGCCAGCAGCTTTTTAGCGGGAGTTAATGAGCAGTTCTTC
.,TRBV6-1,.,TRBJ2-2,15,CASSEPGLVTGELFF,TGTGCCAGCAGTGAACCGGGACTCGTCACCGGGGAGCTGTTTTTT
few,TRBV30,.,TRBJ2-2,19,CAWSVSPYRAQANTGELFF,TGTGCCTGGAGTGTATCCCCCTACAGGGCCCAAGCGAACACCGGGGAGCTGTTTTTT
.,TRBV28,TRBD2,TRBJ2-3,16,CASSFGLAGPTDTQYF,TGTGCCAGCAGTTTTGGGCTAGCGGGACCCACAGATACGCAGTATTTT
few,TRBV6-1,.,TRBJ2-7,12,CASMRQAYEQYF,TGTGCCAGCATGAGACAGGCCTACGAGCAGTACTTC
.,TRBV2,.,TRBJ1-2,14,CASKRSVTNYGYTF,TGTGCCAGCAAAAGGAGTGTTACTAACTATGGCTACACCTTC
few,TRBV15,TRBD2,TRBJ2-3,17,CATSRGTSGSMTDTQYF,TGTGCCACCAGCAGAGGGACTAGCGGGAGTATGACAGATACGCAGTATTTT
few,TRBV18,.,TRBJ1-1,15,CASSPQPGTYTEAFF,TGTGCCAGCTCACCACAACCGGGAACGTACACTGAAGCTTTCTTT
few,TRBV5-1,TRBD2,TRBJ2-7,15,CASSLSSGVLYEQYF,TGCGCCAGCAGCTTGTCTAGCGGGGTCCTCTACGAGCAGTACTTC
.,TRBV5-6,.,TRBJ2-1,14,CASSLTGSYNEQFF,TGTGCCAGCAGCTTGACAGGTAGCTACAATGAGCAGTTCTTC
.,TRBV7-6,.,TRBJ1-3,16,CASSLVPTTSGNTIYF,TGTGCCAGCAGCTTAGTCCCAACAACCTCTGGAAACACCATATATTTT
.,TRBV5-1,TRBD1,TRBJ1-1,14,CASQTGGAYTEAFF,TGCGCCAGCCAGACAGGGGGCGCTTACACTGAAGCTTTCTTT
.,TRBV5-1,TRBD1,TRBJ2-7,15,CASRAGQGMTYEQYF,TGCGCCAGCAGAGCGGGACAGGGGATGACCTACGAGCAGTACTTC